The rows below give T cell receptor beta chains drawn from one sample of a study of shared clonotypes between healthy human individuals. Sequencing used immunoSEQ multiplex PCR; TCRdb keeps in-frame clones, though not all of them. The data hold about 690,000 clones, with 90% observed a single time. Specimen: memory CD8+ T cells from PBMCs. The receptors shown here come from a man aged 18-30 years in good health. Some clones in this sample may be carry-over from other donors' samples. Both conserved end residues are part of each CDR3. The order of the fields is V gene, D gene, J gene, clone size, CDR3 DNA, CDR3 protein. The D gene is left open where the match is weak. A clone size is listed for some rows: how often the clone was seen (once, few, many), or a class if it is expanded.

V gene: TRBV7-2
D gene: .
J gene: TRBJ1-5
clone size: .
CDR3 DNA: TGTGCCAGCAGCACATGGACAGATAGCAATCAGCCCCAGCATTTT
CDR3 protein: CASSTWTDSNQPQHF

V gene: TRBV19
D gene: .
J gene: TRBJ1-1
clone size: .
CDR3 DNA: TGTGCCAGTAGTATATCCAGAAAAGCTGAAGCTTTCTTT
CDR3 protein: CASSISRKAEAFF

V gene: TRBV4-2
D gene: .
J gene: TRBJ1-2
clone size: .
CDR3 DNA: TGTGCCAGCAGCCAAGAGATGGGACGCCAGTATGGCTACACCTTC
CDR3 protein: CASSQEMGRQYGYTF

V gene: TRBV7-9
D gene: .
J gene: TRBJ2-7
clone size: .
CDR3 DNA: TGTGCCATTGCGGCGGTCAACTCCTACGAGCAGTACTTC
CDR3 protein: CAIAAVNSYEQYF

V gene: TRBV5-6
D gene: .
J gene: TRBJ1-2
clone size: .
CDR3 DNA: TGTGCCAGCAGCTTGGGCGGGGGACACTATGGCTACACCTTC
CDR3 protein: CASSLGGGHYGYTF

V gene: TRBV11-2
D gene: .
J gene: TRBJ2-7
clone size: once
CDR3 DNA: TGTGCCAGCAGCTCCGGCAGATCCTCCTCCTCCTACGAGCAGTACTTC
CDR3 protein: CASSSGRSSSSYEQYF

V gene: TRBV25-1
D gene: .
J gene: TRBJ2-1
clone size: .
CDR3 DNA: TGTGCCAGCGGGACGGGGATCTACAATGAGCAGTTCTTC
CDR3 protein: CASGTGIYNEQFF

V gene: TRBV9
D gene: TRBD2
J gene: TRBJ2-1
clone size: .
CDR3 DNA: TGTGCCAGCAGCCCAGGAGCGGGAGGGCCGAATGAGCAGTTCTTC
CDR3 protein: CASSPGAGGPNEQFF

V gene: TRBV6-5
D gene: .
J gene: TRBJ1-4
clone size: few
CDR3 DNA: TGTGCCAGCAGTTACAGGGATAATGAAAAACTGTTTTTT
CDR3 protein: CASSYRDNEKLFF

V gene: TRBV28
D gene: .
J gene: TRBJ1-5
clone size: .
CDR3 DNA: TGTGCCAGCTCCTCGGGGGCGAGCAACAATCAGCCCCAGCATTTT
CDR3 protein: CASSSGASNNQPQHF

V gene: TRBV7-9
D gene: .
J gene: TRBJ2-7
clone size: .
CDR3 DNA: TGTGCCAGCAGCCCCACCTGGGAAACCTACGAGCAGTACTTC
CDR3 protein: CASSPTWETYEQYF

V gene: TRBV2
D gene: .
J gene: TRBJ2-1
clone size: .
CDR3 DNA: TGTGCCAGCAGAGAAGACAGGATGGGCAATGAGCAGTTCTTC
CDR3 protein: CASREDRMGNEQFF

V gene: TRBV2
D gene: .
J gene: TRBJ2-7
clone size: .
CDR3 DNA: TGTGCCAGCAGTGTAGTCGCCTACGAGCAGTACTTC
CDR3 protein: CASSVVAYEQYF

V gene: TRBV2
D gene: .
J gene: TRBJ1-6
clone size: once
CDR3 DNA: TGTGCCAGCAGTGACTCCACAGGAGGGGATTCACCCCTCCACTTT
CDR3 protein: CASSDSTGGDSPLHF

V gene: TRBV9
D gene: TRBD1
J gene: TRBJ1-4
clone size: .
CDR3 DNA: TGTGCCAGCAGCGTAGAAGGGGGCCTTAATGAAAAACTGTTTTTT
CDR3 protein: CASSVEGGLNEKLFF

V gene: TRBV27
D gene: TRBD2
J gene: TRBJ2-1
clone size: .
CDR3 DNA: TGTGCCAGCAGTTTCGGCGGACTAGCGGGAAGTATGCAGTTCTTC
CDR3 protein: CASSFGGLAGSMQFF

V gene: TRBV7-3
D gene: TRBD1
J gene: TRBJ1-1
clone size: .
CDR3 DNA: TGTGCCAGCGGATTATCGGGACAGGGGGCGACTGAAGCTTTCTTT
CDR3 protein: CASGLSGQGATEAFF

V gene: TRBV28
D gene: TRBD2
J gene: TRBJ2-7
clone size: .
CDR3 DNA: TGTGCCAGCAGTGACCGGGAGGGTCCCTACGAGCAGTACTTC
CDR3 protein: CASSDREGPYEQYF

V gene: TRBV7-9
D gene: TRBD2
J gene: TRBJ2-1
clone size: .
CDR3 DNA: TGCGCCAGCAGCCAAGATCCCAGCGGGAGAGGGTATGAGCAGTTCTTC
CDR3 protein: CASSQDPSGRGYEQFF

V gene: TRBV28
D gene: .
J gene: TRBJ1-1
clone size: .
CDR3 DNA: TGTGCCAGCAGTCGGCTTGAAGCTTTCTTT
CDR3 protein: CASSRLEAFF

V gene: TRBV18
D gene: TRBD1
J gene: TRBJ2-5
clone size: .
CDR3 DNA: TGTGCCAGCTCACCGTGGACAGGGGGTCTAAATTGGGAGACCCAGTACTTC
CDR3 protein: CASSPWTGGLNWETQYF

V gene: TRBV13
D gene: TRBD2
J gene: TRBJ2-3
clone size: .
CDR3 DNA: TGTGCCAGCAGCTTATTGACTGGGACTAGCGGTCGCGTGTGGTATTTT
CDR3 protein: CASSLLTGTSGRVWYF

V gene: TRBV2
D gene: .
J gene: TRBJ1-3
clone size: .
CDR3 DNA: TGTGCCAGCCGTCCGCGCCAAAACACCATATATTTT
CDR3 protein: CASRPRQNTIYF

V gene: TRBV10-1
D gene: TRBD1
J gene: TRBJ2-2
clone size: once
CDR3 DNA: TGCGCCAGCAGTGCCCCGGGACAGGGAAACACCGGGGAGCTGTTTTTT
CDR3 protein: CASSAPGQGNTGELFF

V gene: TRBV27
D gene: TRBD1
J gene: TRBJ1-1
clone size: once
CDR3 DNA: TGTGCCAGCCGGGGACAGGGGGGTCGCACTGAAGCTTTCTTT
CDR3 protein: CASRGQGGRTEAFF

V gene: TRBV29-1
D gene: TRBD1
J gene: TRBJ2-7
clone size: .
CDR3 DNA: TGCAGCGTTTTCGGTTTGAGGGACAGGGGCGGCGAGCAGTACTTC
CDR3 protein: CSVFGLRDRGGEQYF

V gene: TRBV6-1
D gene: .
J gene: TRBJ2-1
clone size: .
CDR3 DNA: TGTGCCAGCAGTTGGACCGTGGATGAGCAGTTCTTC
CDR3 protein: CASSWTVDEQFF

V gene: TRBV19
D gene: .
J gene: TRBJ2-7
clone size: .
CDR3 DNA: TGTGCCAGTAGTATGGGGAGTAGCGACTACGAGCAGTACTTC
CDR3 protein: CASSMGSSDYEQYF

V gene: TRBV9
D gene: TRBD1
J gene: TRBJ2-1
clone size: once
CDR3 DNA: TGTGCCAGCAGCGAATACGGACAGGGATTGAATGAGCAGTTCTTC
CDR3 protein: CASSEYGQGLNEQFF

V gene: TRBV28
D gene: TRBD2
J gene: TRBJ2-7
clone size: .
CDR3 DNA: TGTGCCAGCAGCTGGACTAGCGGCTACGAGCAGTACTTC
CDR3 protein: CASSWTSGYEQYF

V gene: TRBV27
D gene: .
J gene: TRBJ2-1
clone size: .
CDR3 DNA: TGTGCCAGCAGCGAAATTGGGAGTTCGAATGAGCAGTTCTTC
CDR3 protein: CASSEIGSSNEQFF

V gene: TRBV5-1
D gene: TRBD2
J gene: TRBJ2-1
clone size: .
CDR3 DNA: TGCGCCAGCACCCCCAGCGGGAGGCCTTCCTACAATGAGCAGTTCTTC
CDR3 protein: CASTPSGRPSYNEQFF

V gene: TRBV10-3
D gene: .
J gene: TRBJ2-7
clone size: .
CDR3 DNA: TGTGCCATCAGTGATGAAGCTTACGAGCAGTACTTC
CDR3 protein: CAISDEAYEQYF

V gene: TRBV6-5
D gene: .
J gene: TRBJ2-7
clone size: .
CDR3 DNA: TGTGCCGGCAATTTACGGGGGCCCCCCTACGAGCAGTACTTC
CDR3 protein: CAGNLRGPPYEQYF

V gene: TRBV30
D gene: .
J gene: TRBJ2-7
clone size: .
CDR3 DNA: TGTGCCTGGAGTTGGGATACAGGCGAGCAGTACTTC
CDR3 protein: CAWSWDTGEQYF

V gene: TRBV20-1
D gene: .
J gene: TRBJ2-4
clone size: .
CDR3 DNA: TGCAGTGCTAAGTACAGAAACATTCAGTACTTC
CDR3 protein: CSAKYRNIQYF

V gene: TRBV28
D gene: TRBD1
J gene: TRBJ2-2
clone size: few
CDR3 DNA: TGTGCCAGTGGGACAGGGATACCCACCGGGGAGCTGTTTTTT
CDR3 protein: CASGTGIPTGELFF

V gene: TRBV4-3
D gene: TRBD2
J gene: TRBJ2-3
clone size: .
CDR3 DNA: TGCGCCAGCAGCCAAGATCGGGTCTTAGCGGGAAAGGTCACAGATACGCAGTATTTT
CDR3 protein: CASSQDRVLAGKVTDTQYF

V gene: TRBV29-1
D gene: TRBD2
J gene: TRBJ2-1
clone size: .
CDR3 DNA: TGCAGCGTCGCCTTTGGTGCGGGAGGGCCCAATGAGCAGTTCTTC
CDR3 protein: CSVAFGAGGPNEQFF